The clone carrying this T cell receptor beta chain was counted ten times or more. Its target is not known. The read stops 3 residues short of the end of the CDR3; the missing end is completed from the germline J gene. The data belong to a study of T cell clonality in common variable immunodeficiency. CVID subjects were some 15 female and some 28 male, aged about 8 to 65. Whole-study results and caveats: T cell subpopulation sequencing would be needed to explain CVID clonality. Compared with healthy controls, CVID subjects showed increased TCRbeta clonality, mostly in about a third. Patient heterogeneity in the CVID cohort limited correlations between repertoire features and clinical complications. Reportedly, TCR beta sequences from common variable immunodeficiency showed fewer deletions and N-nucleotide insertions.

This table comes from immunoSEQ multiplex PCR, and its TCRdb copy is limited to in-frame clones, with some not included. The sample was found to contain around 30,000 clones, and every one recurs. The CDR3 spans 15 residues. Germline CDR1 LNHDA, CDR2 SQIVND (reference sequence). V lost 3 bases to trimming and J lost 4 bases; unmatched junction nucleotides: 6. The chain employs TRBV19 and TRBJ2-1; 7 nucleotides line up with TRBD2. The TCR was taken from a human donor with common variable immunodeficiency. Sequencing was done on a sample of peripheral blood mononuclear cells. CDR3 residues: CASSIPAGAYNEQFF. The DNA read from the CDR3 is TGTGCCAGTAGTATTCCCGCGGGAGCGTACAATGAG.